These 30 T cell receptor beta chains originate from one sample sequenced in a study of spatial heterogeneity in lung cancer. Described time point: sample taken at primary tumor resection. Study results and limitations: In tumors, expanded intratumoral alpha and beta TCR counts tracked mutation counts.

These receptors have no known antigen. TCRdb re-called the 5' RACE reads through MiXCR, storing one row per CDR3 protein. The repertoire holds about 2,800 distinct CDR3 sequences, with about 10% as singletons. The source was lung tumor tissue, collected at surgery. The receptors were sampled from a male donor with early-stage non-small cell lung cancer.

By frequency in the sample, this clonotype is medium-sized. Because this beta chain is a stray read in a library intended to capture alpha chains, its abundance should not be given much weight. The rearrangement joins TRBV7-2 to TRBJ2-2, with 7 bases lining up with TRBD2. V shed 2 bases, J shed 6 bases, and the junction held 9 bases outside the gene matches. The CDR3 is 16 amino acids. Germline V gene data show CDR1 as SGHTA and CDR2 as FQGNSA. The CDR3 DNA is TGTGCCAGCAGCTTACTTATGGCTAGCGGATCCGGGGAGCTGTTTTTT. This encodes CASSLLMASGSGELFF.

By share, this clonotype counts as medium-sized. Since it is a stray read in a library aimed at alpha chains, this beta chain has a size that is not meaningful. The CDR3 DNA is TGCGCCAGCAGACCGGGACCCCCAATTCATACGCAGTATTTT. Its translation: CASRPGPPIHTQYF. The chain recombines TRBV5-1 with TRBJ2-3; D may correspond to TRBD1 or TRBD2 (5 bases each). Trimming left V 5 bases short and J 7 bases short, with 17 bases between. The CDR3 extends over 14 amino acids. The germline V gene encodes CDR1 SGHRS and CDR2 YFSETQ.

With respect to this clonotype: As an off-target read in a library built for alpha chains, this beta chain has a frequency of little significance. The gene calls are TRBV20-1 and TRBJ1-1, with D unresolved. V shed 1 base and J shed 3 bases, with 6 bases lying between them. The length of the CDR3 is 12 residues. Germline V gene sequence: CDR1 DFQATT, CDR2 SNEGSKA (reference sequence). In DNA, the CDR3 is TGCAGTGCTAGAGCCAGTGACACTGAAGCTTTCTTT. Its protein product is CSARASDTEAFF.

As to this clonotype: This beta chain came through as a stray read in a library set up for alpha chains, and its size says little. The genes are TRBV6-5 and TRBJ2-3; D gene unclear. V lost 0 bases, J lost 1 base, and 8 bases lay in between. Germline assignment: CDR1 MNHEY and CDR2 SVGAGI. This CDR3 is 15 amino acids long. The CDR3, as DNA: TGTGCCAGCAGTTACTCTATCGGAGGCACAGATACGCAGTATTTT. Residues: CASSYSIGGTDTQYF.

Comment on this clonotype: A library prepared for alpha chains yielded this beta chain as an off-target read; its size is of little meaning. The V and J genes are TRBV3-1 and TRBJ2-7; 8 bases map to TRBD1. This CDR3 comprises 13 residues. Trimming took 4 bases from V and 9 from J; bases not matched to a gene: 8. Germline assignment: CDR1 LGHDT and CDR2 YNNKEL (reference sequence). Here the CDR3 reads CASSPDRGATQYF. In DNA form, the CDR3 reads TGTGCCAGCAGCCCCGACAGGGGAGCTACGCAGTACTTC.

In this sample, this clonotype is medium-sized. Germline and junction disagree at one end, which may indicate a read error. This beta chain lies outside the target of a library built for alpha chains; its clone size means little. The V call is TRBV4-2, the J call TRBJ2-7, with D perhaps being TRBD1 or TRBD2 (7 bases each). CDR3 length equals 15 residues. CDR1 is LGHNA and CDR2 is YNFKEQ in the germline V gene. CDR3 sequence (DNA): TGTGCCAGCAGCCAGACAGGGAGCGGGGCCTATGAGCAGTACTTC. Amino acid sequence: CASSQTGSGAYEQYF.

This clonotype is medium-sized within its sample. This beta chain is an off-target read within a library intended for alpha chains, so its frequency means little. The chain employs TRBV18 and TRBJ2-3; 7 positions match TRBD2. The CDR3 is 15 residues long. The ends lost 3 bases at V and 4 bases at J; junction bases unmatched: 7. Germline V gives CDR1 KGHSH, CDR2 LQKENI. Written as DNA, the CDR3 is TGTGCCAGCTCACCTCCGACTAGCACCCCAGATACGCAGTATTTT. Translation gives CASSPPTSTPDTQYF.

Within the sample, this clonotype is medium-sized. This beta chain lies outside the target of a library built for alpha chains; its clone size means little. V usage is TRBV3-1 and J usage is TRBJ1-2, with unresolved D. CDR1 is LGHDT, CDR2 YNNKEL, per germline (reference sequence). With 1 base removed from V and 3 bases from J, the gap between germline ends came to 18 bases. The CDR3 has 17 residues. DNA for the CDR3: TGTGCCAGCAGCCAAGGTGGAGGGAGGCCCCTCGACTATGGCTACACCTTC. Its protein product is CASSQGGGRPLDYGYTF.

This clonotype is medium-sized in the sample. In a library made to pick up alpha chains, this beta chain is a stray read with a size that means little. This chain uses TRBV7-8 with TRBJ1-6, with TRBD1 as a possible D gene (5 bases). Per the germline V gene, CDR1 is SGHVS and CDR2 is FQNEAQ. The CDR3 extends over 14 amino acids. V lost 4 bases and J lost 10, with 14 bases in between. The CDR3 bases are TGTGCCAGCAGCTCCACCGAGGGGCGGTCACCCCTCCACTTT. Amino acid sequence: CASSSTEGRSPLHF.

This clonotype rates as medium-sized. The library was built for alpha chains, so this beta chain is an off-target read and its size means little. This rearrangement joins TRBV27 to TRBJ2-7, with a possible D match to TRBD1 (7 bases). Germline CDR1 reads MNHEY; CDR2 reads SMNVEV (reference sequence). The CDR3 has 12 residues. Trimming stripped 3 bases from V and 7 bases from J, with 10 bases between. The CDR3 reads CASSLPGGEQYF. The CDR3 coding sequence is TGTGCCAGCAGTTTGCCAGGGGGGGAGCAGTACTTC.

A remark on this clonotype: This beta chain slipped into a library made for alpha chains as a stray read, so its size is not meaningful. The gene calls are TRBV3-1 and TRBJ2-5; unclear D gene. The CDR3 has 14 residues. Germline V gives CDR1 LGHDT, CDR2 YNNKEL (reference sequence). Trimming took off 0 bases at V and 5 bases at J, with 10 bases between the two ends. CDR3 coding DNA: TGTGCCAGCAGCCAAGATACGGAGACGGAGACCCAGTACTTC. Its translation is CASSQDTETETQYF.

Comments on this clonotype: Because the library targeted alpha chains, this beta chain is an off-target read whose size means little. The CDR3 loop reads CSAPTSGGETQYF. CDR3 sequence (DNA): TGCAGTGCCCCGACTAGCGGGGGTGAGACCCAGTACTTC. The chain carries TRBV20-1 and TRBJ2-5; 12 bases fit TRBD2. There are 13 residues in the CDR3. From germline, CDR1 is DFQATT and CDR2 SNEGSKA (reference sequence). V was clipped by 6 bases and J by 5 bases; unmatched bases: 4.

This clonotype ranks as medium-sized. The size of this beta chain means little, since it is a stray read in a library made for alpha chains. The V call is TRBV28, the J call TRBJ1-4, with D possibly matching TRBD1 (6 bases). Germline CDR1 and CDR2: MDHEN and SYDVKM. Deletions cut 5 bases from V and 8 bases from J, with 15 bases between. CDR3 size: 14 residues. The CDR3 DNA reads as TGTGCCAGCAGTCTCCAGGGACAAAGGGAAAAACTGTTTTTT. Translation gives CASSLQGQREKLFF.

This clonotype is termed medium-sized. This beta chain represents an off-target read in a library built for alpha chains; its size is of limited meaning. This chain joins TRBV7-9 and TRBJ2-2; 8 nucleotides match TRBD2. V shed 5 bases and J 1 base; nucleotides not matched to a gene: 3. The CDR3 spans 15 residues. Germline CDR1 reads SEHNR; CDR2 reads FQNEAQ (reference sequence). CDR3 coding DNA: TGTGCCAGCAGCCCACTAGCGGAGAACACCGGGGAGCTGTTTTTT. It translates to CASSPLAENTGELFF.

Regarding this clonotype: This beta chain is an unintended read in a library built for alpha chains; its size means little. The chain uses TRBV12-3 or TRBV12-4 and TRBJ2-7; D gene uncertain. V was clipped by 5 bases and J by 9 bases, with 14 bases between them. This CDR3 region has 12 residues. CDR3 DNA sequence: TGTGCCAGCAGTCAACAATATCCCGTGCAGTACTTC. Translated, it gives CASSQQYPVQYF.

This clonotype qualifies as medium-sized. This beta chain was picked up by a library intended for alpha chains and is off target, so its count carries little meaning. This sequence joins TRBV12-3 or TRBV12-4 and TRBJ1-2, with 8 nucleotides matching TRBD1. Losses at the gene ends were 6 bases for V and 3 bases for J; bases not matched to a gene: 3. The CDR3 sequence is 13 residues long. The DNA of the CDR3 is TGTGCCAGCAGCAACAGGGGGTACTATGGCTACACCTTC. Protein: CASSNRGYYGYTF.

In this sample, this clonotype is medium-sized. The library was prepared for alpha chains; this beta chain is a stray read, so its frequency means little. V gene TRBV3-1 combines with J gene TRBJ1-1; D uncertain. CDR1 and CDR2 (germline): LGHDT, YNNKEL (reference sequence). Trimming removed 4 bases from V and 8 bases from J, with 11 bases in between. This CDR3 comprises 12 residues. CDR3 in amino acids: CASSLRTQEAFF. As DNA, the CDR3 is TGTGCCAGCAGCCTACGGACTCAAGAAGCTTTCTTT.

This clonotype was counted ten times or more. This beta chain is a stray sequence in a library constructed for alpha chains; its clone size is not meaningful. V and J are TRBV7-2 and TRBJ2-4, with TRBD2 matching over 8 bases. V lost 3 bases to trimming and J lost 0 bases; unmatched junction nucleotides: 7. The CDR3 contains 17 residues. Germline CDR1 SGHTA, CDR2 FQGNSA. CDR3 DNA sequence: TGTGCCAGCAGCTTCCCCCCTAGCGGGCGAGCCAAAAACATTCAGTACTTC. Protein: CASSFPPSGRAKNIQYF.

This clonotype counts as medium-sized. This beta chain turned up in a library designed for alpha chains; as an off-target read, its abundance says little. The chain uses TRBV3-1 and TRBJ2-3, with 8 bases fitting TRBD2. V lost 5 bases, J lost 6 bases, and 10 bases stayed unmatched. CDR1 LGHDT and CDR2 YNNKEL come from the germline V gene (reference sequence). This CDR3 region has 15 residues. CDR3 residues: CASSGAGALEDTQYF. CDR3 DNA sequence: TGTGCCAGCAGCGGAGCGGGGGCCTTGGAGGATACGCAGTATTTT.

In its sample, this clonotype is medium-sized. For a library built for alpha chains, this beta chain is a stray read; little rests on its size. The chain couples TRBV7-2 to TRBJ1-4; 7 bases map to TRBD1. Germline V gives CDR1 SGHTA, CDR2 FQGNSA. V lost 1 base to trimming and J lost 7 bases; unmatched junction nucleotides: 6. There are 15 residues in the CDR3. The CDR3 protein is CASSLGGRGIEKLFF. CDR3 DNA: TGTGCCAGCAGCTTAGGTGGCAGGGGGATTGAAAAACTGTTTTTT.

This clonotype is medium-sized. For a library built for alpha chains, this beta chain is a stray read; little rests on its size. The chain recombines TRBV9 with TRBJ1-2; 9 positions match TRBD1. The ends lost 1 base at V and 8 bases at J; junction bases unmatched: 15. This CDR3 has 17 residues. Per germline, CDR1 SGDLS and CDR2 YYNGEE. The CDR3 coding sequence is TGTGCCAGCAGCGTAACCCCGATTGGACAGGGGAGGGAAGGCTACACCTTC. This translates into CASSVTPIGQGREGYTF. Combining the CDR3 with reference TRBV9 and TRBJ1-2 gives the whole variable domain DSGVTQTPKHLITATGQRVTLRCSPRSGDLSVYWYQQSLDQGLQFLIQYYNGEERAKGNILERFSAQQFPDLHSELNLSSLELGDSALYFCASSVTPIGQGREGYTFGSGTRLTVV.

This clonotype ranks as medium-sized. Little can be read into the size of this beta chain, an off-target read in a library designed for alpha chains. CDR3 bases: TGTGCCAGCAGCTTTTCCGGGGGAGGATTCTCTGGGGCCAACGTCCTGACTTTC. Translated, it gives CASSFSGGGFSGANVLTF. The chain joins TRBV7-2 to TRBJ2-6; D may be TRBD2 (6 bases). The CDR3 spans 18 residues. Trimming stripped 3 bases from V and 0 bases from J, with 15 bases between. The germline gives CDR1 SGHTA, CDR2 FQGNSA.

Sample share makes this clonotype medium-sized (0.01 to 0.1%). Within a library made for alpha chains, this beta chain is off target, and its count is uninformative. The V call is TRBV29-1, the J call TRBJ2-1; a weak D match, TRBD2 (7 bases). Trimming pared 4 bases from V and 4 bases from J, leaving 17 bases between. The CDR3 is 15 amino acids. Germline V CDR1 and CDR2: SQVTM, ANQGSEA. CDR3 nucleotides: TGCAGCGTTGTCCCTCCGGGGGGCGAATACAATGAGCAGTTCTTC. It encodes CSVVPPGGEYNEQFF.

This clonotype is medium-sized in the sample. This beta chain came through as a stray read in a library set up for alpha chains, and its size says little. The V and J genes are TRBV20-1 and TRBJ2-5, with D possibly TRBD1 on 5 matching bases. With 2 bases removed from V and 0 bases from J, the gap between germline ends came to 16 bases. The CDR3 is 16 residues long. Germline-derived CDR1 and CDR2 are DFQATT and SNEGSKA (reference sequence). CDR3 protein: CSARTSQARNQETQYF. CDR3 nucleotide sequence: TGCAGTGCTAGAACTTCACAGGCGCGGAACCAAGAGACCCAGTACTTC.

By share, this clonotype counts as medium-sized. This beta chain is a stray sequence in a library constructed for alpha chains; its clone size is not meaningful. The chain couples TRBV28 to TRBJ1-4, with D maybe TRBD1 (5 bases). Trimming cost V 5 bases and J 2 bases, with 12 bases left between them. The germline gives CDR1 MDHEN, CDR2 SYDVKM. The CDR3 extends over 15 amino acids. The DNA for the CDR3 is TGTGCCAGCAGTCCCTCGGGGACCACTAATGAAAAACTGTTTTTT. The encoded protein is CASSPSGTTNEKLFF.

By share, this clonotype counts as medium-sized (0.01 to 0.1%). This beta chain was picked up by a library intended for alpha chains and is off target, so its count carries little meaning. V gene TRBV27 combines with J gene TRBJ1-4; no clear D. This CDR3 contains 12 residues. CDR1 is MNHEY, CDR2 SMNVEV, per germline (reference sequence). V lost 4 bases and J lost 11, with 11 bases in between. CDR3 nucleotides: TGTGCCAGCAGTTCCCCTTCGGGGAAACTGTTTTTT. Its translation is CASSSPSGKLFF.

This clonotype is termed medium-sized. This beta chain came through as a stray read in a library set up for alpha chains, and its size says little. V is TRBV6-5 and J is TRBJ2-1; 13 nucleotides agree with TRBD2. Losses at the gene ends were 6 bases for V and 8 bases for J; bases not matched to a gene: 10. Germline V gene lookup returns CDR1 MNHEY and CDR2 SVGAGI. The CDR3 extends over 16 amino acids. CDR3 nucleotides: TGTGCCAGCAGGCGAACTAGCGGGGGGGAGGGGTATGAGCAGTTCTTC. Translated, it gives CASRRTSGGEGYEQFF.

This clonotype rates as medium-sized. This beta chain is an off-target read within a library intended for alpha chains, so its frequency means little. This rearrangement joins TRBV20-1 to TRBJ2-1; 9 bases are a match to TRBD2. The CDR3 covers 16 residues. V was clipped by 6 bases and J by 4 bases; unmatched bases: 13. Per germline, CDR1 DFQATT and CDR2 SNEGSKA (reference sequence). The DNA of the CDR3 is TGCAGTGCCCTGCGTTCGGGAGCGGGAGGATACAATGAGCAGTTCTTC. Its translation is CSALRSGAGGYNEQFF.

Ten or more counts support this clonotype. This beta chain turned up in a library designed for alpha chains; as an off-target read, its abundance says little. The chain combines TRBV3-1 with TRBJ1-4; D not resolved. The ends were cut back, 1 base at V and 9 bases at J, with 3 bases in the middle. CDR3 length equals 11 residues. In germline, CDR1 is LGHDT, CDR2 YNNKEL (reference sequence). The CDR3 region has the DNA TGTGCCAGCAGCCAAGGACAAAAACTGTTTTTT. Translation: CASSQGQKLFF.

This clonotype was seen a handful of times. This beta chain is off target for a library built for alpha chains, so its abundance means little. The CDR3 sequence is CSARSTGPMERNQPQHF. As DNA, the CDR3 is TGCAGTGCTAGATCGACAGGGCCGATGGAGCGCAATCAGCCCCAGCATTTT. The chain links TRBV20-1 to TRBJ1-5; 7 nucleotides line up with TRBD1. V gave up 2 bases and J gave up 2 bases; unmatched junction bases: 12. Germline V gene data show CDR1 as DFQATT and CDR2 as SNEGSKA (reference sequence). CDR3 size: 17 residues.